This T cell receptor beta chain was recorded in a study of blood T cell repertoires in COVID-19. Study as a whole: PBMCs, B-cell-depleted T cells, or T cells were the source of the cDNA or gDNA that made up the material.

The length of the CDR3 is 15 residues. Germline CDR1 reads SQVTM; CDR2 reads ANQGSEA. V lost 0 bases to trimming and J lost 4 bases, with 12 bases between them. Authors' analysis steps: By means of reference gene primer amplification, nucleated cell counts were estimated. Produced via immunoSEQ multiplex PCR; TCRdb's table is partial and in-frame only. The DNA gave D and trimming, while V, J and clone size come from that table. The sample gives roughly 350,000 clones, 85% to 90% of which show up once; just under 6.5% is in the top ten. This sequence was found in a woman between 50 and 59 years old with COVID-19, enrolled during active disease. Sequencing used peripheral blood. The chain couples TRBV29-1 to TRBJ1-4; D possibly corresponds to TRBD1 (6 bases). The DNA for the CDR3 is TGCAGCGTTGAAGAATTCGGGGGGCTTAATGAAAAACTGTTTTTT. Translated, it gives CSVEEFGGLNEKLFF.